This T cell receptor (beta chain) comes out of a study of OX40 agonist ivuxolimab in advanced cancers. In the study overall: Of the participants, over 30% had some prior anti-PD-1, anti-PD-L1 or anti-CTLA-4 therapy, which was allowed.

Germline V gene data show CDR1 as DFQATT and CDR2 as SNEGSKA (reference sequence). CDR3 size: 10 residues. Trimming stripped 6 bases from V and 7 bases from J, with 10 bases between. The assay was immunoSEQ multiplex PCR, and TCRdb's table has in-frame clones only and misses some. The sample lists about 45,000 clones, approximately 84% occurring once. Points from the study as a whole: Circulating CD4+ and CD8+ T cells showed clonal expansion by week 6 at 0.1 to 3.0 mg/kg. Normalized T-cell clonal expansion was also low in a subset of nonresponders.

This clone was observed a few times. Its antigen is currently unknown. The material was CD4+ or CD8+ T cells sorted from blood, obtained in a trial of the OX40 agonist ivuxolimab. The rearrangement uses TRBV20-1 and TRBJ2-7; D possibly corresponds to TRBD2 (5 bases). This receptor was obtained from an adult with an advanced solid tumor such as melanoma, head and neck, liver or kidney cancer. The CDR3 DNA reads as TGCAGTGCAGGTCAGCGGGAGCAGTACTTC. This gives the protein CSAGQREQYF.